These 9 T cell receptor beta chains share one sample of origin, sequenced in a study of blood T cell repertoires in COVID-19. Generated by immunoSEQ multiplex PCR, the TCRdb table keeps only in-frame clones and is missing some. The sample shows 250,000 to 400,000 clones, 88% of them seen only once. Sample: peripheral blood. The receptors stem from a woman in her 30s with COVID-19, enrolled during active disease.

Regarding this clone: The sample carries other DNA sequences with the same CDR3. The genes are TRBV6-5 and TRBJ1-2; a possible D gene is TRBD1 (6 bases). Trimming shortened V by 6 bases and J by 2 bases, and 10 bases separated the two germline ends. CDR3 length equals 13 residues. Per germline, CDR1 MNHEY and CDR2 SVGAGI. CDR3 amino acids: CASSPDRNYGYTF. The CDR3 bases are TGTGCCAGCAGCCCCGACAGGAACTATGGCTACACCTTC.

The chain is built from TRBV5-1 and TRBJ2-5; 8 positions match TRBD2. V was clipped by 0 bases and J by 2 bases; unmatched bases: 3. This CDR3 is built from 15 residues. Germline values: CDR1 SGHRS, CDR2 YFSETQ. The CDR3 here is CASSLAGTRQETQYF. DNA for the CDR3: TGCGCCAGCAGCTTGGCCGGGACTAGGCAAGAGACCCAGTACTTC.

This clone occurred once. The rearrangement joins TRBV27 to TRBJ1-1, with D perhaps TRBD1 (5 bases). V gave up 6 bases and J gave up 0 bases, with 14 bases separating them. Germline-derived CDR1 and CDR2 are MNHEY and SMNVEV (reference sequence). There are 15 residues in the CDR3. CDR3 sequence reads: CASSKTGLMNTEAFF. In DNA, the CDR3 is TGTGCCAGCAGCAAAACGGGACTCATGAACACTGAAGCTTTCTTT.

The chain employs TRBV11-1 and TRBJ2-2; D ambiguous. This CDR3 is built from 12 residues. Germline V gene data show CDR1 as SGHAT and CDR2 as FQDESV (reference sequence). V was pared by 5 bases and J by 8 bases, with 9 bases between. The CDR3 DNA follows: TGTGCCAGCAGCCCGCGTTTGGGGGAGCTGTTTTTT. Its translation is CASSPRLGELFF.

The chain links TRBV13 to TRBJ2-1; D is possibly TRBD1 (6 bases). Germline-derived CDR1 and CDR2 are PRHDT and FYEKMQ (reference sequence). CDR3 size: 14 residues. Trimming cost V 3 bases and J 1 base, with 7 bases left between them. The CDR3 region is CASSFRGSYNEQFF. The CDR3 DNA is TGTGCCAGCAGCTTTAGGGGGTCCTACAATGAGCAGTTCTTC.

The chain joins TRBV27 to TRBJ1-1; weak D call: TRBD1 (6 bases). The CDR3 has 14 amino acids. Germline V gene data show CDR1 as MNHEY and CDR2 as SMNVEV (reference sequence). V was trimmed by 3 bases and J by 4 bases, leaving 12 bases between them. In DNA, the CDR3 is TGTGCCAGCAGTTTTTTTACAGGGAGCACTGAAGCTTTCTTT. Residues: CASSFFTGSTEAFF.

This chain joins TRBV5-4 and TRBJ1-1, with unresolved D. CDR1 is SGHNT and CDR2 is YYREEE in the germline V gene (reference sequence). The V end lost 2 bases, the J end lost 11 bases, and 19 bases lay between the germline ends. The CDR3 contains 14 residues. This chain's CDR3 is CASSFRGAQARAFF. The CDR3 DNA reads TGTGCCAGCAGCTTTCGGGGTGCGCAGGCAAGGGCTTTCTTT.

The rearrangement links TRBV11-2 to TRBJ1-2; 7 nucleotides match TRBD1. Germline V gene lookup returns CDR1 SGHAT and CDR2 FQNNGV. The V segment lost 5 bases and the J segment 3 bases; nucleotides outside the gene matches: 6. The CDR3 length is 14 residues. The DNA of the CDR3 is TGTGCCAGCAGCCCACGGACAGGAGACTATGGCTACACCTTC. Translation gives CASSPRTGDYGYTF.

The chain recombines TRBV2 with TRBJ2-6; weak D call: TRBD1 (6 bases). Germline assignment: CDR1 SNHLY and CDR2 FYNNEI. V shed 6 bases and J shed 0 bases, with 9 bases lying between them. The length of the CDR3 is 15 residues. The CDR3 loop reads CASRHRVSGANVLTF. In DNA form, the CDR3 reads TGTGCCAGCAGGCACAGGGTCTCTGGGGCCAACGTCCTGACTTTC.